This T cell receptor beta chain was documented in a study of cytomegalovirus exposure and HLA in healthy donors. Study as a whole: An earlier analysis found around 120 million unique TCR beta sequences from roughly 170 million T cells. Study results and limitations: Highly shared sequence variants in one cluster were likely a sequencing artifact. TCR beta chains numbering under 200 were designated cytomegalovirus-associated. Under in vitro conditions, three CMV-associated chains were confirmed as specific for CMV antigens.

Germline lookup yields CDR1 MNHNY and CDR2 SVGAGI (reference sequence). The CDR3 is 12 residues long. V lost 6 bases, J lost 4 bases, and 9 bases lay in between. To note about this clone: Its target is unknown.

The PCR used 60 Vbeta and 13 Jbeta primers. Repertoires were generated with immunoSEQ multiplex PCR, while TCRdb's copy carries only in-frame clones and drops some. This sample has some 210,000 clones, with approximately 83% found just once. The sequenced sample was PBMCs. The chain employs TRBV6-6 and TRBJ1-2; tentatively, D is TRBD1 (6 bases). This receptor was identified in a woman aged 45 to 65 in good health and CMV-seropositive. The CDR3 DNA reads TGTGCCAGCAGCTTGGACAGCTATGGCTACACCTTC. It is translated as CASSLDSYGYTF.